This entry describes one T cell receptor beta chain. Its specificity is not known. The sample comes from a study of CD8+ T cells in alopecia areata. Regarding the study as a whole: An increase in clonality over normal scalp was evident in lesional scalp, especially alopecia totalis/universalis. Scalp sequencing captures resident alphabeta T cells of normal skin too.

Trimming cost V 5 bases and J 0 bases; bases outside gene matches: 4. The CDR3 has 15 amino acids. Germline CDR1 reads SGHVS; CDR2 reads FNYEAQ. It was from alopecia areata patients that lesional scalp punch biopsies and peripheral blood were collected. Reverse transcription of extracted RNA yielded cDNA, which provided the sequencing template. Clones were read by immunoSEQ multiplex PCR, and TCRdb kept only the in-frame ones, dropping some. Of fewer than 70,000 clones listed, 44% are singletons. This TCR derives from a human donor with alopecia areata. The sample consisted of NKG2D-low CD8+ T cells sorted from blood. This rearrangement joins TRBV7-6 to TRBJ2-3, with TRBD2 matching over 8 bases. DNA of the CDR3: TGTGCCAGCAGCCGCGGGAGGTCTAGCACAGATACGCAGTATTTT. This translates into CASSRGRSSTDTQYF.